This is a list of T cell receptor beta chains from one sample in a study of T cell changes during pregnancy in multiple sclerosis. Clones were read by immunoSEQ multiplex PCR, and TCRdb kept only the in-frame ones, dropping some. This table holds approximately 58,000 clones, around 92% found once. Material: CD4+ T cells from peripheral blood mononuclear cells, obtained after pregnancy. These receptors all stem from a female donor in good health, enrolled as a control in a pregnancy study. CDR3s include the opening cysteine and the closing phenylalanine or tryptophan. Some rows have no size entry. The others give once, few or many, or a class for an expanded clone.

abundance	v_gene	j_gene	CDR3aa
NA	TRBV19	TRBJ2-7	CASSIGPRGYEQYF
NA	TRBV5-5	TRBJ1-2	CASSPGQGRAGNYGYTF
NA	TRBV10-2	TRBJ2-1	CASSETRTHEQFF
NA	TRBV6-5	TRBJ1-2	CASSYSNTGGSGSYTF
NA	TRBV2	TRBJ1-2	CASRGLVQSYGYTF
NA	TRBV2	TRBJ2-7	CASREGGGVEQYF
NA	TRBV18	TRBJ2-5	CASSRSIQETQYF
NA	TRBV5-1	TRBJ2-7	CASSLETGGSYEQYF
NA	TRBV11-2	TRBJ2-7	CASSFEAPRDTFSYEQYF
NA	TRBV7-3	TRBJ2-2	CASSPRGANTGELFF
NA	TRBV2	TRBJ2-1	CASNPNSYNEQFF
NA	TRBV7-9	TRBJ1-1	CASSLETGITEAFF
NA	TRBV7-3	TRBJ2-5	CASSDRGRETQYF
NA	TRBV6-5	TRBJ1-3	CASTTGAGRNTIYF
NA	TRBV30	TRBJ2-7	CAWRGGLAGSREQYF
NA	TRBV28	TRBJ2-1	CASRPTSGSYNEQFF
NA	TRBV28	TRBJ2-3	CASSFRLRDTQYF
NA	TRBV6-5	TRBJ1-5	CASQGGAGQPQHF
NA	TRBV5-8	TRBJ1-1	CASSSYRGIKTEAFF
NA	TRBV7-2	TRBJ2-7	CASSFKALGGEQYF
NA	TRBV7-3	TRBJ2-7	CASSLYGGTSYEQYF
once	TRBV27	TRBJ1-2	CASRATGGAGYTF
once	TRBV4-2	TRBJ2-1	CASSQAGTSGGVYNEQFF
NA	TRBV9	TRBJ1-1	CASSVEFGTGTNTEAFF
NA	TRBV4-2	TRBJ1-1	CASSQGGRGQNTEAFF
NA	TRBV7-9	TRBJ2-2	CASSPMGTGLTGELFF
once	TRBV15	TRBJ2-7	CATSRGEKFYEQYF
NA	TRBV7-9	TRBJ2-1	CASSLEGPEQFF
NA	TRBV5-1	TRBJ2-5	CASSLAFETQYF
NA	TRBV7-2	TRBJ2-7	CASSLGQGDHEQYF
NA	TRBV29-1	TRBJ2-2	CSVALAPDGGGLANTGELFF
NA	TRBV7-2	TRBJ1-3	CASSLSSGNTIYF
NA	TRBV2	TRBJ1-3	CASSGQSEDRGSGNTIYF
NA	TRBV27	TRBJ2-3	CASSSVGPAGGYTQYF
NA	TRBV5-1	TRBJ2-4	CASSLEGGAPKNIQYF
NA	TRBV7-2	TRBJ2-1	CASSPRLAGGPPYNEQFF
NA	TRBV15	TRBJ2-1	CATSRGLAGNEQFF
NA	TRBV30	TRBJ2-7	CAWSVRDKLRVGYF
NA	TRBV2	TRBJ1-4	CASSGSTGGGEKLFF
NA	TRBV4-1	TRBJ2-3	CASSQVFAGVTDTQYF
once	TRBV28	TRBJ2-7	CASRTTPYEQHF
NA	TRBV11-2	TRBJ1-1	CASSFQGNTEAFF
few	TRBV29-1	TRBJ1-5	CSVVEVINQPQHF